This T cell receptor (beta chain) was sequenced for a study of CD8+CD57+ T cells in acquired aplastic anemia listed by TCRdb under 2018. With respect to the entire study: On average, sorted CD4+ and CD8+ cells yielded around 3.4 ug of extracted DNA, with a range of about 0.17 to 27.4 ug. CD8+CD57+ expansion was defined as frequency above the mean frequency observed in healthy subjects.

At the junction V is shortened by 3 bases and J by 5 bases, with 17 bases in between. Sequences DFQATT (CDR1) and SNEGSKA (CDR2) are obtained from the germline V gene (reference sequence). The CDR3 has 14 amino acids, counting the end cysteine and phenylalanine. Just the 42-base CDR3 DNA is kept, in frame starting at base 1. Broader findings and caveats from the paper: Roughly 29 CD8+ CDR3 sequences were found in both patients and controls but appeared to be highly expressed in patients and within the immunodominant clones of the patients. No significant difference in CD8+ Simpson's diversity was found between patients and healthy controls (P=0.060).

In regard to this clonotype: Its recognized antigen is unknown. No much larger clone is present one base from it, and per-base qualities are unavailable.

Expansion of CD8+CD57+ cells had been shown by flow cytometry in the patients chosen for sequencing. Every patient had a diagnosis of severe acquired aplastic anemia based on International Study of Aplastic Anemia and Agranulocytosis and Camitta criteria. Patients had received no therapy at the time of blood sampling. In the study, sorted CD4+ and CD8+ blood T cells from patients with severe aplastic anemia and from healthy subjects underwent deep sequencing of TCR repertoires. Patients were enrolled in the USA under clinicaltrials.gov protocols 00001620, 01623167, 00001397, 00071045, 00081523 and 00961064. Ficoll-Paque density gradient centrifugation was used to isolate peripheral blood mononuclear cells. Before DNA extraction, CD4+ and CD8+ T cells were sorted with FACS or magnetic beads. Genomic DNA was used as template for profiling of TCR beta VDJ combinations and CDR3 sequences. An Illumina HiSeq 2000 was used for TCR repertoire sequencing. The published analysis was carried out like this. Repertoires were assessed using TRBV/TRBJ rearrangement plots, CDR3 size and DJ length profiles, and Simpson's diversity index. Whichever DNA sequence was most abundant in the deep sequencing data was defined as the immunodominant clone. CDR3 amino acid sequences were checked for sharing between subjects and were compared against published repertoires and the VDJdb database. TCRdb's own reprocessing of the public reads used fastp at Q25 and MiXCR and kept productive beta chains. Identical CDR3 protein sequences are pooled into one entry, listed with their most common genes and DNA. TCRdb, not the original authors, processed these V and J calls. The sample records over 150,000 distinct CDR3 sequences, about half of which are singletons. The ten largest clones add up to around 13% of the sample.

The rearrangement joined TRBV20-1 to TRBJ2-7; a tentative D match to TRBD2 spans 6 bases. Source material: sorted CD4+, CD8+, or CD8+CD57+ T cells (not recorded which) from PBMCs. The TCR was taken from a human donor with aplastic anemia. The DNA sequence is given as TGCAGTGCTAGGGGTTATCGGGGGAGCGACGAGCAGTACTTC. The resulting protein is CSARGYRGSDEQYF.